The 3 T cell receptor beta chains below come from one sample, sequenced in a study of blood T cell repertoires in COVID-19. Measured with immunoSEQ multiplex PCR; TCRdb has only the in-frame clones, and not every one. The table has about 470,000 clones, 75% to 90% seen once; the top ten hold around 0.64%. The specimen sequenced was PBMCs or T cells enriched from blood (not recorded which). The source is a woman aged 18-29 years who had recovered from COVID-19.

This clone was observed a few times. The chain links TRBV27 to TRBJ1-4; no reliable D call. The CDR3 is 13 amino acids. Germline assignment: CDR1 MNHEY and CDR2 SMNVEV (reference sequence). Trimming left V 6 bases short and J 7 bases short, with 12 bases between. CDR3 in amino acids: CASRELGGEKLFF. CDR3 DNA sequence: TGTGCCAGCAGGGAACTCGGCGGTGAAAAACTGTTTTTT.

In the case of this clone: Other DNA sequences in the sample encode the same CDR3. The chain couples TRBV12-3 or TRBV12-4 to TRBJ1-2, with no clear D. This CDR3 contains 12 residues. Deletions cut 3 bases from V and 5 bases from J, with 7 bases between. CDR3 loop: CASSFEGYGYTF. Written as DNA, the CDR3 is TGTGCCAGCAGTTTCGAGGGATATGGCTACACCTTC.

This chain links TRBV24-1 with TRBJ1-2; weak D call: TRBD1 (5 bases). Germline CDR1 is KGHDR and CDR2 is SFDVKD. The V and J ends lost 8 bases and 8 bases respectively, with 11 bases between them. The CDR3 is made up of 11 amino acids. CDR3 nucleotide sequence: TGTGCCACCAACGGGGGGTCCGGCTACACCTTC. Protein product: CATNGGSGYTF.